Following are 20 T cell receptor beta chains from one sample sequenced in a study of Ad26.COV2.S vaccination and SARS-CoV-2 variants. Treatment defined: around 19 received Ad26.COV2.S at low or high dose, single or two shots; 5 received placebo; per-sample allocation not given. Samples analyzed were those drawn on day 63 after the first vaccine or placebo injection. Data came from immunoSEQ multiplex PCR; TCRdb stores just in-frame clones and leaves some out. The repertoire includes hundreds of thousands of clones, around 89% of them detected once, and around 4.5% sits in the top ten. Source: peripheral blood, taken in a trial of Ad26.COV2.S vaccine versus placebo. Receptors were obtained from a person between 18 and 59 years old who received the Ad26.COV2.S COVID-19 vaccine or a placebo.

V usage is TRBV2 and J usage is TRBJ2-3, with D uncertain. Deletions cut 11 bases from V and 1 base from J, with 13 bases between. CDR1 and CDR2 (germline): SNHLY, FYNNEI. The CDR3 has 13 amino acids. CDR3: CASAEYRTDTQYF. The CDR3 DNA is TGTGCCTCAGCCGAGTACCGCACAGATACGCAGTATTTT.

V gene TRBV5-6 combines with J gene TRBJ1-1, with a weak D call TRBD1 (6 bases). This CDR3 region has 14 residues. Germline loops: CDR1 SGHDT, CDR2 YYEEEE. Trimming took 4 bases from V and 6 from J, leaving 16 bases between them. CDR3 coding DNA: TGTGCCAGCAGCCCCGAGGGGGGAGCCGCTGAAGCTTTCTTT. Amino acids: CASSPEGGAAEAFF.

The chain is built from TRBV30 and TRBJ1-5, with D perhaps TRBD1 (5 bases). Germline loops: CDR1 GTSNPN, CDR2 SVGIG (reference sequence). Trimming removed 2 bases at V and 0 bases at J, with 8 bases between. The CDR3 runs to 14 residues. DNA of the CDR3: TGTGCCTGGAGTCACGACAGTAGCAATCAGCCCCAGCATTTT. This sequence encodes CAWSHDSSNQPQHF.

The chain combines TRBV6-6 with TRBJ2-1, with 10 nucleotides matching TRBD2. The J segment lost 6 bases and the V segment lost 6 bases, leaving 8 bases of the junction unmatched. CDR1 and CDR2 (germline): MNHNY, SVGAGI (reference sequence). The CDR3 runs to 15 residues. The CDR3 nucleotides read TGTGCCAGCAGCCACTCTAGCGGGAGTCCCAATGAGCAGTTCTTC. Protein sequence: CASSHSSGSPNEQFF.

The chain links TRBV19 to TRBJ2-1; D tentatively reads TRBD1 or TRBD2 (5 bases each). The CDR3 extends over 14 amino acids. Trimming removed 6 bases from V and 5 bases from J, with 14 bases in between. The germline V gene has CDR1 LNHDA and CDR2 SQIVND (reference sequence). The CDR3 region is CASSRGGINNEQFF. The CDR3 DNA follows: TGTGCCAGTAGCCGGGGCGGAATTAACAATGAGCAGTTCTTC.

CDR3 residues: CASRKRVICRIGNTIYF. The CDR3 DNA reads as TGTGCCAGCAGAAAACGGGTCATCTGCCGGATTGGAAACACCATATATTTT. V gene TRBV25-1 combines with J gene TRBJ1-3; the D is unclear. Germline-derived CDR1 and CDR2 are MGHDK and SYGVNS. The V and J ends lost 6 bases and 3 bases respectively, with 21 bases between them. This CDR3 spans 17 amino acids.

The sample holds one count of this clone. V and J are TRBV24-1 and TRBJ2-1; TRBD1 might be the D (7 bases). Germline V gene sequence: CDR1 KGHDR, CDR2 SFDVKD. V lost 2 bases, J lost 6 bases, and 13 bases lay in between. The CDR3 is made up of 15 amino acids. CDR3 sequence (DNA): TGTGCCACCAGTGATTGGAGGGGGCGCATCAATGAGCAGTTCTTC. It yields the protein CATSDWRGRINEQFF.

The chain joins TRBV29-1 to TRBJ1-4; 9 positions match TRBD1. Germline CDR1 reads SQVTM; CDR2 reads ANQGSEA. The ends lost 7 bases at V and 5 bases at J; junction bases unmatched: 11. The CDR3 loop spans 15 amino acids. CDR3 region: CSARTGAGGNEKLFF. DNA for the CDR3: TGCAGCGCCCGGACAGGGGCAGGGGGGAATGAAAAACTGTTTTTT.

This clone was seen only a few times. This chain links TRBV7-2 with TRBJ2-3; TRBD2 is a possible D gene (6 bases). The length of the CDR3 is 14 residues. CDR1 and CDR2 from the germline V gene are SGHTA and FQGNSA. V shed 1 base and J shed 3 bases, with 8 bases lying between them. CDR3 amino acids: CASSLGGITDTQYF. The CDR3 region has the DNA TGTGCCAGCAGCTTAGGCGGGATTACAGATACGCAGTATTTT.

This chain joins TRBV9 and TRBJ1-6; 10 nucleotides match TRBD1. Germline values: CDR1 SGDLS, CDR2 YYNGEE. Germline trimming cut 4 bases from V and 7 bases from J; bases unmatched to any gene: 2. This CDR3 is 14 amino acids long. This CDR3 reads CASSRTGGNSPLHF. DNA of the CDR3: TGTGCCAGCAGCCGGACAGGGGGGAATTCACCCCTCCACTTT.

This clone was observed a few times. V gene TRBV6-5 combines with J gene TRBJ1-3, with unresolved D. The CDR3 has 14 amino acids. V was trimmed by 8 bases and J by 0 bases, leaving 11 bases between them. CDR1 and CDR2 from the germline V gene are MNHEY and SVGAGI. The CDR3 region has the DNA TGTGCCAGCGGTCGTGTGGTCTCTGGAAACACCATATATTTT. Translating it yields CASGRVVSGNTIYF.

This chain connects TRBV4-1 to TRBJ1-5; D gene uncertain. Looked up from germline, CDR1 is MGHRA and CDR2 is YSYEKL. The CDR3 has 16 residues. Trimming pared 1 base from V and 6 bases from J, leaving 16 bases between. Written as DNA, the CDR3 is TGCGCCAGCAGCCAAGTCTTTCTGGGAGCCGGTCAGCCCCAGCATTTT. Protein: CASSQVFLGAGQPQHF.

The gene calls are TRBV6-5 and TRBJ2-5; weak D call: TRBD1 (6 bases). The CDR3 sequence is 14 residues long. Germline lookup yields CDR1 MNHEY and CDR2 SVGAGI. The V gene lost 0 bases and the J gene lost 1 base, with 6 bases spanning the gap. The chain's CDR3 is CASSYSGAQETQYF. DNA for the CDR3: TGTGCCAGCAGTTACTCGGGGGCCCAAGAGACCCAGTACTTC.

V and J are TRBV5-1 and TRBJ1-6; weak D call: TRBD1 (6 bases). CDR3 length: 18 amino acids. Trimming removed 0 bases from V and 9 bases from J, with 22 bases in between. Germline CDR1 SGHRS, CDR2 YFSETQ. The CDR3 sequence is CASSLGTERRNFGSPLHF. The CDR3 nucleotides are TGCGCCAGCAGCTTGGGGACAGAAAGGAGGAATTTCGGTTCACCCCTCCACTTT.

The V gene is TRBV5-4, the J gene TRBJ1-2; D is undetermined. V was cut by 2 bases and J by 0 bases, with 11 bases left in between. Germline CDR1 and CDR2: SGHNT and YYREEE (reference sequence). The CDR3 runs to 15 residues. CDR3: CASSFRGVPNYGYTF. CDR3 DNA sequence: TGTGCCAGCAGCTTTCGAGGTGTCCCTAACTATGGCTACACCTTC.

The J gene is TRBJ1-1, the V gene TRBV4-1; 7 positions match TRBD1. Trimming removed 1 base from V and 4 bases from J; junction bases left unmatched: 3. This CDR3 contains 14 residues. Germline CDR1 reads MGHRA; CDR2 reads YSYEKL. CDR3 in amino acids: CASSQGTGVTEAFF. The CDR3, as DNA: TGCGCCAGCAGCCAAGGAACAGGGGTCACTGAAGCTTTCTTT.

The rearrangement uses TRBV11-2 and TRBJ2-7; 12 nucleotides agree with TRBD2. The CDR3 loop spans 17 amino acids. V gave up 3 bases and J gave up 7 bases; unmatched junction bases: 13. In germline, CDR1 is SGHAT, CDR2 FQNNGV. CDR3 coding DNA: TGTGCCAGCAGCTTGGAAGGACTAGCGGGGAATCTTCGGGAGCAGTACTTC. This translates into CASSLEGLAGNLREQYF.

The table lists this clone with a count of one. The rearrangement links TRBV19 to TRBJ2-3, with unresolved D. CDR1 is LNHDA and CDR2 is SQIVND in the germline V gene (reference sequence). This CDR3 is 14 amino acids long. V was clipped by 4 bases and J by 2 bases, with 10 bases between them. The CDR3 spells CASSTSASTDTQYF. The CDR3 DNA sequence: TGTGCCAGTAGTACCTCGGCTTCCACAGATACGCAGTATTTT. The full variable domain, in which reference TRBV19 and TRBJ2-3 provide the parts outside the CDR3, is DGGITQSPKYLFRKEGQNVTLSCEQNLNHDAMYWYRQDPGQGLRLIYYSQIVNDFQKGDIAEGYSVSREKKESFPLTVTSAQKNPTAFYLCASSTSASTDTQYFGPGTRLTVL.

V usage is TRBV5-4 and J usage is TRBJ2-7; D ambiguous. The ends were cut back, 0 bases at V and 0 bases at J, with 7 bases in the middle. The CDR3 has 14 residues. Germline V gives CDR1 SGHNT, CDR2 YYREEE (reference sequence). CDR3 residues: CASSLAQDSYEQYF. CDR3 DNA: TGTGCCAGCAGCTTGGCTCAGGACTCCTACGAGCAGTACTTC.

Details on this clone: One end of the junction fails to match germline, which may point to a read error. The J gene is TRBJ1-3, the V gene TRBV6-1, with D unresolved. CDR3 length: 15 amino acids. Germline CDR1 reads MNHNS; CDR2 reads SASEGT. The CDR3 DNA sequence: TGTGCCAGCAGCGAAGCGCCCAGCTCTGGAAACACCATATATTTT. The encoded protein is CASSEAPSSGNTIYF.